This note documents a single TCR beta chain sequence. At one of its ends the junction is not consistent with the germline gene, which may arise from a read error. The sample originates from a study of tumor-infiltrating lymphocytes in primary liver carcinoma. Each 20-30 mg portion of unsorted bulk tissue served as the source for co-extraction of RNA and DNA. This CDR3 is built from 14 residues. Germline CDR1 and CDR2: SGHRS and YFSETQ. The input was 500 ng total RNA; TCR beta cDNA was made from it with a constant-region primer. Three-round nested multiplex PCR performed with slightly modified ARM-PCR produced the TCR beta libraries. With TRBV1-TRBV30 forward primers and a C-beta reverse primer, the first two PCR rounds were run for approximately 10 cycles each. TCRdb used MiXCR to reprocess the multiplex PCR reads, holding one entry per CDR3 protein. In the table there are about 41,000 distinct CDR3 sequences, over 70% of which are singletons.

Sequencing was performed on liver tumor tissue from sampling region 2. The subset here: tumor region T2, inferior pole. The chain links TRBV5-1 to TRBJ2-1, with D tentatively TRBD2 (5 bases). The clonotype originates from a man aged 35-49 years with primary liver carcinoma and hepatitis B virus infection. CDR3 DNA sequence: TGCGCCGGCAGCTTGGCCAGAGAGCGGAAAGAGCAGTTCTTC. This encodes CAGSLARERKEQFF. Full variable domain (outside the CDR3, taken from reference TRBV5-1 and TRBJ2-1): KAGVTQTPRYLIKTRGQQVTLSCSPISGHRSVSWYQQTPGQGLQFLFEYFSETQRNKGNFPGRFSGRQFSNSRSEMNVSTLELGDSALYLCAGSLARERKEQFFGPGTRLTVL.